The rows below give T cell receptor beta chains drawn from one sample of a study of cytomegalovirus exposure and HLA in healthy donors. The protocol was immunoSEQ multiplex PCR, while the TCRdb copy is restricted to in-frame clones and leaves out a portion. The sample lists 150,000 to 200,000 clones, about 88% occurring once. Sequenced material: PBMCs. The receptors shown here come from a young man in good health and CMV-seropositive. Each CDR3 is given with its conserved first and last residue. A D gene is named only where the DNA matches it firmly. Clone sizes are given selectively: once, few, many, or a class where the clone is expanded.

V gene	J gene	clone size	D gene	CDR3 DNA	CDR3 protein
TRBV6-1	TRBJ2-7	once	TRBD1	TGTGCCAGCAGGATGGGACAGGGACCGCTCGAGCAGTACTTC	CASRMGQGPLEQYF
TRBV4-1	TRBJ1-5	.	TRBD1	TGCGCCAGCAGCCAAGAGACAGGGGGCAATCAGCCCCAGCATTTT	CASSQETGGNQPQHF
TRBV20-1	TRBJ1-2	.	.	TGCAGTGTACGAGGCGGTGGCTACACCTTC	CSVRGGGYTF
TRBV11-3	TRBJ2-1	once	.	TGTGCCAGCAGTGACAGGCGCCAGAACAATGAGCAGTTCTTC	CASSDRRQNNEQFF
TRBV7-2	TRBJ1-2	.	.	TGTGCCAGCAGATCAACAGGAAACTATGGCTACACCTTC	CASRSTGNYGYTF
TRBV5-6	TRBJ1-4	.	.	TGTGCCAGCCAAAACTCCGTTAATGAAAAACTGTTTTTT	CASQNSVNEKLFF
TRBV5-8	TRBJ1-5	.	.	TGTGCCAGCACCCCTTTGGGGGGAAGCAATCAGCCCCAGCATTTT	CASTPLGGSNQPQHF
TRBV30	TRBJ1-2	.	.	TGTGCCTGGAGTACTACCGGGAACTATGGCTACACCTTC	CAWSTTGNYGYTF
TRBV25-1	TRBJ2-3	.	TRBD1	TGTGCCAGCAGATCGGACAGGCGAAGTCCTGATACGCAGTATTTT	CASRSDRRSPDTQYF
TRBV13	TRBJ2-5	.	.	TGTGCCAGCAGCCTCGAGGGGGAATCGGATCAAGAGACCCAGTACTTC	CASSLEGESDQETQYF
TRBV10-3	TRBJ1-3	.	.	TGTGCCATCAGTGAGAGTGGGCAGGGAGGAAACACCATATATTTT	CAISESGQGGNTIYF
TRBV4-1	TRBJ2-1	once	TRBD1	TGCGCCAGCAGCCCCGGGACAGCCTACAATGAGCAGTTCTTC	CASSPGTAYNEQFF
TRBV27	TRBJ2-3	.	.	TGTGCCAGCAGATTAAGACCGGGAGACCCCCCAGATACGCAGTATTTT	CASRLRPGDPPDTQYF
TRBV7-2	TRBJ2-1	.	.	TGTGCCAGCAGCTTTACCGGGACAAGCAATGAGCAGTTCTTC	CASSFTGTSNEQFF
TRBV12-5	TRBJ2-7	.	TRBD1	TGTGCTAGTGGTTTGGCCCGACAGGGGCGCGACGAGCAGTACTTC	CASGLARQGRDEQYF
TRBV7-9	TRBJ2-7	.	.	TGTGCCAGCACCACCCCAGGGTCCTACGAGCAGTACTTC	CASTTPGSYEQYF
TRBV7-2	TRBJ1-2	.	.	TGTGCCAGCAGCTCCCGAGACAGGACAGTCCGAGGCTACACCTTC	CASSSRDRTVRGYTF
TRBV7-2	TRBJ1-4	.	.	TGTGCCAGCAGCTTTGCGGGACATGAAAAACTGTTTTTT	CASSFAGHEKLFF
TRBV4-1	TRBJ1-1	.	.	TGCGCCAGCAGCCAAGACCGCGGCTACACTGAAGCTTTCTTT	CASSQDRGYTEAFF
TRBV7-2	TRBJ2-7	few	.	TGTGCCAGCAGCTTTGGGGCGGGGATCTCCTACGAGCAGTACTTC	CASSFGAGISYEQYF
TRBV7-3	TRBJ2-1	.	.	TGTGCCAGCAGCCCTACTGACTACAATGAGCAGTTCTTC	CASSPTDYNEQFF
TRBV12-5	TRBJ2-3	.	.	TGTGCTAGTGGTTTGGGAGAGGGAGGTAGCACAGATACGCAGTATTTT	CASGLGEGGSTDTQYF
TRBV6-6	TRBJ2-1	.	.	TGTGCCAGCAGTTACTCGACACTAGCCAATGAGCAGTTCTTC	CASSYSTLANEQFF
TRBV25-1	TRBJ1-6	.	TRBD1	TGTGCCAGCAGTGACGACAGGGGGACGAATTCACCCCTCCACTTT	CASSDDRGTNSPLHF
TRBV2	TRBJ2-2	.	TRBD2	TGTGCCAGCAGTGAACGAACTAGCGGGGGGGGCGGGGAGCTGTTTTTT	CASSERTSGGGGELFF
TRBV19	TRBJ1-2	once	.	TGTGCCAGTAGTACCCGGGACACAGCTAACTATGGCTACACCTTC	CASSTRDTANYGYTF
TRBV6-6	TRBJ2-1	few	.	TGTGCCAGCAGTTACCCGGCGGACAATGAGCAGTTCTTC	CASSYPADNEQFF
TRBV16	TRBJ2-2	.	.	TGTGCCAGCAGCCCACCAGGGGCCGGGGAGCTGTTTTTT	CASSPPGAGELFF
TRBV6-1	TRBJ2-3	few	TRBD2	TGTGCCAGCAGTGAAGGAAGCGGGGGGGCCTCAGATACGCAGTATTTT	CASSEGSGGASDTQYF
TRBV19	TRBJ1-1	few	.	TGTGCCAGTGGGCAGAACACTGAAGCTTTCTTT	CASGQNTEAFF
TRBV25-1	TRBJ2-7	once	.	TGTGCCAGCAGGGGCTCAGGGTTCTACGAGCAGTACTTC	CASRGSGFYEQYF
TRBV4-3	TRBJ2-1	.	TRBD2	TGCGCCAGCAGCAAAGACGGGACTAGCGGCCTTGGGCAGTTCTTC	CASSKDGTSGLGQFF
TRBV9	TRBJ1-1	.	.	TGTGCCAGCAGTGGAGACAGGAAGAACACTGAAGCTTTCTTT	CASSGDRKNTEAFF
TRBV2	TRBJ1-2	.	.	TGTGCCAGCATCCCAGACGCCAAGGGGAATGGCTACACCTTC	CASIPDAKGNGYTF
TRBV2	TRBJ1-2	.	.	TGTGCCAGCAGTGAGCTAGGGCAGGGCTATGGCTACACCTTC	CASSELGQGYGYTF
TRBV5-6	TRBJ1-5	.	.	TGTGCCAGCAGCTTGTCGGGCAATCAGCCCCAGCATTTT	CASSLSGNQPQHF
TRBV18	TRBJ1-6	.	.	TGTGCCAGCTCACCATCGGCACAGGGAAATTCACCCCTCCACTTT	CASSPSAQGNSPLHF
TRBV5-1	TRBJ1-1	.	TRBD1	TGCGCCAGCAGCTTGATTACAGGGGGTACCTCTGAAGCTTTCTTT	CASSLITGGTSEAFF
TRBV5-1	TRBJ2-3	.	.	TGCGCCAGCAGCTTGGAGGGGGCAGATACGCAGTATTTT	CASSLEGADTQYF
TRBV4-1	TRBJ1-6	.	TRBD1	TGCGCCAGCAGCCGAGGGGGTGGAGGGGGCGGGCCGAATTCACCCCTCCACTTT	CASSRGGGGGGPNSPLHF
TRBV30	TRBJ2-1	.	.	TGTGCCTGGTCCATGAGGGGGGGACCACCCAATGAGCAGTTCTTC	CAWSMRGGPPNEQFF
TRBV2	TRBJ2-7	.	.	TGTGCCAGTGGACAGACCTACGAGCAGTACTTC	CASGQTYEQYF
TRBV12-5	TRBJ2-7	.	TRBD1	TGTGCTAGTGGCCCCGGGACAGGAGACGAGCAGTACTTC	CASGPGTGDEQYF
TRBV5-4	TRBJ2-1	.	.	TGTGCCAGCAGCCCAACCGGAGGGGGCGTAGGGTACAATGAGCAGTTCTTC	CASSPTGGGVGYNEQFF
TRBV6-6	TRBJ1-1	.	.	TGTGCCAGCAGTTTTACAGGGCAGACTGAAGCTTTCTTT	CASSFTGQTEAFF
TRBV18	TRBJ1-1	.	TRBD1	TGTGCCAGCTCACCACCTGGGACAGCCACTGAAGCTTTCTTT	CASSPPGTATEAFF
TRBV9	TRBJ1-1	few	TRBD1	TGTGCCAGCAGCGCTGGGACAGCTTTTGGGGCTTTCTTT	CASSAGTAFGAFF
TRBV7-2	TRBJ2-1	.	.	TGTGCCAGCAGCCTCGAGGCGGGGGCTGAGCAGTTCTTC	CASSLEAGAEQFF
TRBV7-2	TRBJ2-5	.	TRBD1	TGTGCCAGCAGCCCGGCCCGGACAGGGGGCTGGGAGACCCAGTACTTC	CASSPARTGGWETQYF
TRBV27	TRBJ2-3	few	.	TGTGCCAGCAGTTTAGGCCGCACAGATACGCAGTATTTT	CASSLGRTDTQYF
TRBV9	TRBJ2-2	.	TRBD2	TGTGCCAGCAGCTCGGGGGGTGGGACCGGGGAGCTGTTTTTT	CASSSGGGTGELFF
TRBV6-5	TRBJ2-5	.	TRBD2	TGTGCCAGCAGGCCGAGCGGGGGAACTCAAGAGACCCAGTACTTC	CASRPSGGTQETQYF
TRBV5-5	TRBJ2-5	.	TRBD2	TGTGCCAGCAGCTCTAGCGGGGGGGGACTCATGACCCAGTACTTC	CASSSSGGGLMTQYF
TRBV2	TRBJ1-4	.	.	TGTGCCAGCAGTGGAAGACAGGCTGCTAATGAAAAACTGTTTTTT	CASSGRQAANEKLFF